These 10 T cell receptor beta chains were all obtained from the same sample, sequenced in a study of human CD8 memory T cell subsets (dated by TCRdb to 2020 to 2022). The run used a NextSeq 550. A Human TCR Profiling Kit was used to prepare UMI-labeled 5' RACE TCRbeta libraries. One entry per CDR3 protein sequence results from the TCRdb reprocessing of the reads, with DNA left out. This sample's records show thousands of distinct CDR3 sequences. The ten largest account for 22% of the sample. Material for sequencing was CD8+ stem-like memory T cells (TSCM and TCM) sorted from PBMCs. The cell subset or site label, as the study defines it: stem-like memory CD8 T cells (TSTEM), CCR7+ PD-1- TIGIT-. These receptors originate from a human donor in good health.

This sequence joins TRBV27 and TRBJ2-7. This CDR3 comprises 15 residues. Germline V gene sequence: CDR1 MNHEY, CDR2 SMNVEV (reference sequence). The CDR3 spells CASSSTLGPGYEQYF.

This clonotype counts as medium-sized by frequency. V and J are TRBV20-1 and TRBJ1-1; the D call of TRBD1 rests on TCRdb alone, since no DNA is present to check it. CDR3 length: 14 residues. CDR1 and CDR2 from the germline V gene are DFQATT and SNEGSKA (reference sequence). The CDR3 loop is CSASGDSRGTEAFF.

V is TRBV6-1 and J is TRBJ2-7. The germline V gene encodes CDR1 MNHNS and CDR2 SASEGT. This CDR3 is built from 13 residues. The CDR3 sequence is CASSESASYEQYF.

The chain joins TRBV20-1 to TRBJ2-3; TCRdb reports TRBD2, a call that lacks DNA to check it against. Germline CDR1 DFQATT, CDR2 SNEGSKA (reference sequence). The CDR3 consists of 15 residues. CDR3 region: CSATRTSGFTDTQYF.

The J gene is TRBJ1-2, the V gene TRBV12-3 or TRBV12-4. The CDR3 spans 17 residues. The CDR3 here is CASSLGPIGLVRVGYTF.

V gene TRBV5-1 combines with J gene TRBJ1-2. Germline V lookup: CDR1 SGHRS, CDR2 YFSETQ. CDR3 length: 15 residues. CDR3: CASSSMETLNYGYTF.

The chain has TRBV20-1 and TRBJ1-3; TCRdb's D call, TRBD1, is unchecked because there is no DNA. The CDR3 loop spans 14 amino acids. The germline V gene has CDR1 DFQATT and CDR2 SNEGSKA (reference sequence). The CDR3 here is CSARGQNSGNTIYF.

The J gene is TRBJ2-1, the V gene TRBV7-9. In germline, CDR1 is SEHNR, CDR2 FQNEAQ (reference sequence). The CDR3 length is 15 residues. The chain's CDR3 is CASSYAHNLYNEQFF.

The chain employs TRBV5-4 and TRBJ2-7; TCRdb's D call, TRBD2, is unchecked because there is no DNA. Germline V gene data show CDR1 as SGHNT and CDR2 as YYREEE (reference sequence). This CDR3 has 14 residues. The CDR3 here is CASSPGSGGYEQYF.

The chain joins TRBV6-1 to TRBJ1-1. CDR3 size: 15 residues. Germline CDR1 reads MNHNS; CDR2 reads SASEGT. CDR3 residues: CASSEEAASGTEAFF.